This entry features one TCR beta chain sequence. The antigen remains undetermined. The sample originates from a study of Graves' ophthalmopathy and Graves' hyperthyroidism. Overall study context: Researchers classed hyperthyroidism as stable given no ophthalmopathy within 18 months of follow-up. General study points: For predicting ophthalmopathy progression, the model had roughly 70% sensitivity and 72% to 85% specificity.

There are 14 residues in the CDR3. V lost 3 bases and J 0 bases, leaving 8 bases between the germline ends. CDR1 is MDHEN, CDR2 SYDVKM, per germline. Scientists amplified the TCR beta CDR3 regions from RNA transcripts. First-round RT-PCR used HTBI primers; second-round multiplex PCR followed. TCRdb recomputed calls from the multiplex PCR reads with MiXCR, one row per CDR3 protein. The table includes over a million distinct CDR3 sequences, about two fifths detected once. Pregnant or lactating patients and those with other autoimmune diseases or uncontrolled infections were excluded. Patients were diagnosed from clinical symptoms, serum thyroxine, TRAb, thyroid ultrasound and orbital computed tomography.

The chain is built from TRBV28 and TRBJ2-5; D is possibly TRBD2 (6 bases). Input material: peripheral blood or thyroid tissue (not recorded which). This receptor was taken from an adult man with Graves' hyperthyroidism. DNA of the CDR3: TGTGCCAGCAGTTTTCGGGGGAACCAAGAGACCCAGTACTTC. Amino acid sequence: CASSFRGNQETQYF.